This is a list of T cell receptor beta chains from one sample in a study of shared clonotypes between healthy human individuals. Sequenced by immunoSEQ multiplex PCR; TCRdb stores in-frame clones only, minus some. The data hold about 550,000 clones, with just under 97% observed a single time. The sample taken for sequencing was naive CD8+ T cells sorted from blood. These receptors were collected from a woman in her thirties in good health. Both conserved end residues are part of each CDR3. The D gene is left open where the match is weak. Expanded clones are given a class, and other clones once, few, many or no size at all.

j_gene	d_gene	len	abundance	v_gene	CDR3nt	CDR3aa
TRBJ2-2	TRBD2	16	.	TRBV7-3	TGTGCCAGCAGCTCGGGACTAGCGGGAGGCACCGGGGAGCTGTTTTTT	CASSSGLAGGTGELFF
TRBJ2-7	.	14	.	TRBV27	TGTGCCAGCAGTTCCACTGGGGTTTACTCCGAGCAGTACTTC	CASSSTGVYSEQYF
TRBJ2-3	.	12	.	TRBV19	TGTGCCAGTAGTAGCGGACCAGATACGCAGTATTTT	CASSSGPDTQYF
TRBJ1-3	TRBD1	16	few	TRBV28	TGTGCCAGCAGTTTAGTTGGACAGGGGGGTGGAAACACCATATATTTT	CASSLVGQGGGNTIYF
TRBJ2-3	TRBD1	15	.	TRBV28	TGTGCCAGCAGTTTATACCAGGGGGCGTCAGATACGCAGTATTTT	CASSLYQGASDTQYF
TRBJ2-7	TRBD1	14	.	TRBV5-1	TGCGCCAGCAGCTCGGACAGGCTCTCCTACGAGCAGTACTTC	CASSSDRLSYEQYF
TRBJ2-5	.	16	.	TRBV19	TGTGCCAGTAGTCCTAGGGACCTCGGGAGTTTAGAGACCCAGTACTTC	CASSPRDLGSLETQYF
TRBJ1-2	.	11	few	TRBV30	TGTGCCTGTTGGGGAATCAGTGGCTACACCTTC	CACWGISGYTF
TRBJ2-7	TRBD2	16	.	TRBV7-9	TGTGCCAGCAGCTTAGGGGAAATAGCGGGAGGCTACGAGCAGTACTTC	CASSLGEIAGGYEQYF
TRBJ2-1	TRBD1	16	.	TRBV4-1	TGCGCCAGCAGCCAAACATCCGGGACAGGGGGCAATGAGCAGTTCTTC	CASSQTSGTGGNEQFF
TRBJ2-5	TRBD2	16	.	TRBV7-9	TGTGCCAGCAGCCAGGGACTAGCGGGAGGGGTGGAGACCCAGTACTTC	CASSQGLAGGVETQYF
TRBJ2-2	.	14	.	TRBV27	TGTGCCAGCAGTATAGGGACCCCCACCGGGGAGCTGTTTTTT	CASSIGTPTGELFF
TRBJ1-1	.	14	.	TRBV10-3	TGTGCCATCAGCGAGGGTGTGATGAACACTGAAGCTTTCTTT	CAISEGVMNTEAFF
TRBJ1-3	.	13	once	TRBV29-1	TGCAGCGTTGACGGGGACTCTGGAAACACCATATATTTT	CSVDGDSGNTIYF
TRBJ1-2	.	15	.	TRBV11-2	TGTGCCAGCAGCTTAATAGGTGGCAGGGGATACGGCTACACCTTC	CASSLIGGRGYGYTF
TRBJ2-7	TRBD1	15	.	TRBV7-9	TGTGCCAGCAGCTCCCAGGACAGGGGGTCCTACGAGCAGTACTTC	CASSSQDRGSYEQYF
TRBJ1-4	.	13	.	TRBV13	TGTGCCAGCAAGGAGTCCCCAAATGAAAAACTGTTTTTT	CASKESPNEKLFF
TRBJ2-2	.	15	.	TRBV25-1	TGTGCCAGCAGCCGGGACATCAAGAACACCGGGGAGCTGTTTTTT	CASSRDIKNTGELFF
TRBJ2-7	.	12	.	TRBV27	TGTGCCAGCAGTTCCGGACAGAACGAGCAGTACTTC	CASSSGQNEQYF
TRBJ2-2	.	16	.	TRBV6-5	TGTGCCAGCAGTTACTCGGTATCTGGATACCCCGGGGAGCTGTTTTTT	CASSYSVSGYPGELFF
TRBJ2-7	.	14	once	TRBV5-4	TGTGCCAGCAGCCCGTCCGTCGGGAGTTACGAGCAGTACTTC	CASSPSVGSYEQYF
TRBJ2-5	TRBD1	14	.	TRBV5-4	TGTGCCAGCAGCTTGGAGCAGGGGGAAGAGACCCAGTACTTC	CASSLEQGEETQYF
TRBJ2-7	TRBD2	14	once	TRBV27	TGTGCCAGCAGTTTAGGCGGGAGCCTGGGCGAGCAGTACTTC	CASSLGGSLGEQYF
TRBJ2-1	TRBD2	16	.	TRBV7-9	TGTGCCAGCATCAACCTTGAGCGGGAGACATCTGATGAGCAGTTCTTC	CASINLERETSDEQFF
TRBJ2-7	.	15	.	TRBV7-9	TGTGCCAGCAGCTTAGAAGGGGGTACCTTCTACGAGCAGTACTTC	CASSLEGGTFYEQYF
TRBJ1-2	TRBD1	17	.	TRBV27	TGTGCCAGCAGTTCTCATTTTCCCGGGACAGGGACATTTGGCTACACCTTC	CASSSHFPGTGTFGYTF
TRBJ2-1	TRBD2	16	.	TRBV28	TGTGCCAGCAGTCCCCGGACTAGCGGACTCTACAATGAGCAGTTCTTC	CASSPRTSGLYNEQFF
TRBJ2-7	.	17	.	TRBV5-8	TGTGCCAGCAGCTCCCCCCGAGGGTGGGAGGGGGGCTACGAGCAGTACTTC	CASSSPRGWEGGYEQYF
TRBJ2-7	TRBD1	15	.	TRBV13	TGTGCCAGCAGCTTAGTGGACAGGCGCTCCTACGAGCAGTACTTC	CASSLVDRRSYEQYF
TRBJ2-3	.	20	.	TRBV21-1	TGTGCCAGCAGCAAATTACGGGGGGGGACTAGGAAAAAGGTCTCCGATACGCAGTATTTT	CASSKLRGGTRKKVSDTQYF
TRBJ2-7	.	15	.	TRBV9	TGTGCCAGCAGCGTGGGGGCAGGGATTTGGAACGAGCAGTACTTC	CASSVGAGIWNEQYF
TRBJ2-7	.	14	.	TRBV5-1	TGCGCCAGCAGCTTGGAATGGGGTCGTTACGAGCAGTACTTC	CASSLEWGRYEQYF
TRBJ2-1	TRBD1	16	.	TRBV5-6	TGTGCCAGCAGCCCCGGGACAGGGGCCGGCCGCGGTGAGCAGTTCTTC	CASSPGTGAGRGEQFF
TRBJ2-1	.	11	.	TRBV6-5	TGTGCCACTGGGTCCTACAATGAGCAGTTCTTC	CATGSYNEQFF
TRBJ2-3	.	13	.	TRBV13	TGTGCCAGCAGCTTTTACAGCTCAAATACGCAGTATTTT	CASSFYSSNTQYF
TRBJ2-6	.	16	.	TRBV4-1	TGCGCCAGCAGCCAAGACGGGCGGTCTGGGGCCAACGTCCTGACTTTC	CASSQDGRSGANVLTF
TRBJ2-2	.	17	.	TRBV11-2	TGTGCCAGCAGCCAGATAGGGTGGCGCCTGAACACCGGGGAGCTGTTTTTT	CASSQIGWRLNTGELFF
TRBJ1-2	.	14	few	TRBV11-2	TGTGCCAGCAGCTTTGGGTCAGGAGGGGAAGGCTACACCTTC	CASSFGSGGEGYTF
TRBJ2-7	.	14	.	TRBV6-5	TGTGCCAGCAGTTATGGGGGAGCCCGCATCGAGCAGTACTTC	CASSYGGARIEQYF
TRBJ1-2	.	17	once	TRBV5-1	TGCGCCAGCAGCTTGCGTGGCAGGGGAGAGGACAACTATGGCTACACCTTC	CASSLRGRGEDNYGYTF
TRBJ2-3	TRBD2	20	.	TRBV9	TGTGCCAGCAGCCCAAGAGCGGGACTAGCGGAAAAGTCTAGCACAGATACGCAGTATTTT	CASSPRAGLAEKSSTDTQYF